This is a list of T cell receptor beta chains from one sample in a study of PD-L1 blockade in urothelial cancer. Assay used: immunoSEQ multiplex PCR; TCRdb lists only in-frame clones, some missing. The table includes roughly 50,000 clones, nearly 90% detected once. This specimen was PBMCs, taken around atezolizumab (anti-PD-L1) treatment. Every receptor here comes from a man aged 55 to 70 with urothelial cancer. The CDR3 runs from the conserved cysteine through the conserved F or W. Each record gives: D gene, J gene, clone size, V gene, CDR3 protein, CDR3 DNA. The D gene is left open where the match is weak. The size entry is marked missing in some rows and otherwise reads once, few, many or a size class.

D: NA
J: TRBJ1-6
size: NA
V: TRBV7-2
CDR3: CASSQGAASYNSPLHF
DNA: TGTGCCAGCAGCCAAGGGGCAGCCTCCTATAATTCACCCCTCCACTTT

D: TRBD1
J: TRBJ2-5
size: NA
V: TRBV7-9
CDR3: CASSSSRTGAWETQYF
DNA: TGTGCCAGCAGCTCCTCACGGACAGGGGCCTGGGAGACCCAGTACTTC

D: TRBD2
J: TRBJ2-3
size: NA
V: TRBV18
CDR3: CASSPGLAVADTQYF
DNA: TGTGCCAGCTCACCTGGACTAGCTGTGGCAGATACGCAGTATTTT

D: NA
J: TRBJ2-2
size: NA
V: TRBV30
CDR3: CAWSVRVANTGELFF
DNA: TGTGCCTGGAGCGTCAGGGTCGCGAACACCGGGGAGCTGTTTTTT

D: NA
J: TRBJ2-7
size: NA
V: TRBV5-6
CDR3: CASSLVSVRSTYEQYF
DNA: TGTGCCAGCAGCTTGGTAAGCGTACGATCCACCTACGAGCAGTACTTC

D: NA
J: TRBJ2-3
size: NA
V: TRBV20-1
CDR3: CSASITDTQYF
DNA: TGCAGTGCTTCTATCACAGATACGCAGTATTTT

D: NA
J: TRBJ2-5
size: NA
V: TRBV7-3
CDR3: CASSLGQGIGETQYF
DNA: TGTGCCAGCAGCTTAGGGCAGGGGATCGGGGAGACCCAGTACTTC

D: NA
J: TRBJ1-5
size: NA
V: TRBV19
CDR3: CASSIVRGAPSNQPQHF
DNA: TGTGCCAGTAGTATAGTAAGGGGCGCCCCTAGCAATCAGCCCCAGCATTTT

D: NA
J: TRBJ1-4
size: NA
V: TRBV19
CDR3: CAVGGRVAEKLFF
DNA: TGTGCCGTTGGGGGCAGGGTGGCTGAAAAACTGTTTTTT

D: NA
J: TRBJ1-3
size: NA
V: TRBV10-2
CDR3: CASSPSGAGNTIYF
DNA: TGCGCCAGCAGTCCGTCAGGGGCAGGAAACACCATATATTTT

D: TRBD1
J: TRBJ1-1
size: NA
V: TRBV6-5
CDR3: CASRRGPNTEAFF
DNA: TGTGCCAGCAGGAGGGGGCCGAACACTGAAGCTTTCTTT

D: TRBD1
J: TRBJ2-2
size: once
V: TRBV5-1
CDR3: CASGTGDTGELFF
DNA: TGCGCCAGCGGGACAGGGGACACCGGGGAGCTGTTTTTT

D: TRBD2
J: TRBJ2-5
size: once
V: TRBV19
CDR3: CASSIGGETQYF
DNA: TGTGCCAGTAGTATCGGGGGGGAGACCCAGTACTTC

D: NA
J: TRBJ2-2
size: NA
V: TRBV19
CDR3: CASSLHTNTGELFF
DNA: TGTGCCAGTAGTTTACATACGAACACCGGGGAGCTGTTTTTT

D: NA
J: TRBJ2-7
size: once
V: TRBV9
CDR3: CASSVDGRREQYF
DNA: TGTGCCAGCAGCGTAGACGGCAGGCGTGAGCAGTACTTC

D: NA
J: TRBJ1-2
size: NA
V: TRBV27
CDR3: CASSSLGGARGGYGYTF
DNA: TGTGCCAGCAGTTCCCTGGGGGGGGCCCGGGGGGGCTATGGCTACACCTTC

D: NA
J: TRBJ2-3
size: NA
V: TRBV6-1
CDR3: CASSEASQGHTQYF
DNA: TGTGCCAGCAGTGAAGCCTCACAGGGTCATACGCAGTATTTT

D: NA
J: TRBJ2-3
size: NA
V: TRBV11-2
CDR3: CASSLGTGNTDTQYF
DNA: TGTGCCAGCAGCTTAGGAACGGGAAACACAGATACGCAGTATTTT

D: NA
J: TRBJ1-1
size: NA
V: TRBV25-1
CDR3: CASSYSEYTEAFF
DNA: TGTGCCAGCAGTTATTCAGAATACACTGAAGCTTTCTTT

D: NA
J: TRBJ1-4
size: NA
V: TRBV28
CDR3: CASSLQSATNEKLFF
DNA: TGTGCCAGCAGTCTTCAGAGCGCAACTAATGAAAAACTGTTTTTT

D: NA
J: TRBJ1-3
size: NA
V: TRBV19
CDR3: CASSQQTESGNTIYF
DNA: TGTGCCAGTAGTCAACAGACCGAGTCTGGAAACACCATATATTTT

D: TRBD1
J: TRBJ2-5
size: NA
V: TRBV4-3
CDR3: CASSQGGQGVETQYF
DNA: TGCGCCAGCAGCCAAGGGGGACAGGGGGTTGAGACCCAGTACTTC

D: NA
J: TRBJ1-1
size: NA
V: TRBV27
CDR3: CASRQSAFVTEAFF
DNA: TGTGCCAGCAGACAGTCCGCGTTTGTCACTGAAGCTTTCTTT

D: TRBD1
J: TRBJ2-3
size: NA
V: TRBV6-6
CDR3: CASSYTGDRTDTQYF
DNA: TGTGCCAGCAGTTACACCGGGGACAGGACAGATACGCAGTATTTT

D: TRBD1
J: TRBJ2-6
size: NA
V: TRBV29-1
CDR3: CSVEEDLDTGGIRANVLTF
DNA: TGCAGCGTTGAAGAAGATCTGGACACAGGGGGCATAAGGGCCAACGTCCTGACTTTC

D: NA
J: TRBJ2-7
size: NA
V: TRBV13
CDR3: CASSLGGLGSYEQYF
DNA: TGTGCCAGCAGCTTAGGGGGGCTAGGCTCCTACGAGCAGTACTTC

D: NA
J: TRBJ1-4
size: NA
V: TRBV15
CDR3: CATSQDSWEKLFF
DNA: TGTGCCACCAGCCAAGACAGCTGGGAAAAACTGTTTTTT

D: NA
J: TRBJ2-7
size: few
V: TRBV5-1
CDR3: CASSFISGYEQYF
DNA: TGCGCCAGCAGCTTTATATCGGGGTACGAGCAGTACTTC

D: TRBD1
J: TRBJ2-1
size: NA
V: TRBV9
CDR3: CASSVGGRGRNEQFF
DNA: TGTGCCAGCAGCGTAGGGGGCAGGGGGCGGAATGAGCAGTTCTTC

D: TRBD1
J: TRBJ1-2
size: NA
V: TRBV5-8
CDR3: CASSYWTGGVNYGYTF
DNA: TGTGCCAGCAGCTACTGGACAGGGGGGGTAAACTATGGCTACACCTTC

D: TRBD2
J: TRBJ2-3
size: NA
V: TRBV4-1
CDR3: CASRKNSGGPDTQYF
DNA: TGCGCCAGCAGAAAAAATAGCGGGGGACCAGATACGCAGTATTTT

D: NA
J: TRBJ2-2
size: NA
V: TRBV18
CDR3: CASSADSSGELFF
DNA: TGTGCCAGCTCAGCCGACAGTTCCGGGGAGCTGTTTTTT

D: NA
J: TRBJ2-1
size: NA
V: TRBV27
CDR3: CASSSGTGYNEQFF
DNA: TGTGCCAGCAGTTCCGGGACTGGATACAATGAGCAGTTCTTC

D: NA
J: TRBJ1-5
size: NA
V: TRBV10-2
CDR3: CASSESGGRYQPQHF
DNA: TGCGCCAGCAGTGAGTCGGGCGGGAGGTATCAGCCCCAGCATTTT

D: NA
J: TRBJ2-3
size: NA
V: TRBV19
CDR3: CASSPVDKPQRTQYF
DNA: TGTGCCAGTAGTCCTGTCGACAAGCCCCAGCGGACGCAGTATTTT

D: NA
J: TRBJ2-6
size: NA
V: TRBV5-1
CDR3: CASSFQGSGANVLTF
DNA: TGCGCCAGCAGCTTTCAGGGCTCTGGGGCCAACGTCCTGACTTTC

D: NA
J: TRBJ2-1
size: NA
V: TRBV7-3
CDR3: CASSSKPPTGILSYNEQFF
DNA: TGTGCCAGCAGCTCAAAACCCCCAACAGGGATCCTTTCCTACAATGAGCAGTTCTTC

D: TRBD1
J: TRBJ2-5
size: NA
V: TRBV2
CDR3: CASLIGTGSLSAQYF
DNA: TGTGCCAGCTTAATTGGGACAGGGAGTTTATCGGCCCAGTACTTC

D: TRBD2
J: TRBJ2-2
size: NA
V: TRBV7-7
CDR3: CASSPSPRGGTGELFF
DNA: TGTGCTAGCAGCCCCTCGCCGCGGGGGGGCACCGGGGAGCTGTTTTTT

D: TRBD1
J: TRBJ1-2
size: NA
V: TRBV2
CDR3: CASTQGANNYGYTF
DNA: TGTGCCAGTACACAGGGGGCGAATAACTATGGCTACACCTTC

D: TRBD1
J: TRBJ2-1
size: few
V: TRBV5-1
CDR3: CASSLIGQGSHEQFF
DNA: TGCGCCAGCAGCTTGATAGGACAGGGGAGTCATGAGCAGTTCTTC

D: NA
J: TRBJ2-7
size: once
V: TRBV2
CDR3: CASSYLQSSYEQYF
DNA: TGTGCCAGCAGTTACCTACAGAGCTCCTACGAGCAGTACTTC

D: TRBD2
J: TRBJ2-7
size: NA
V: TRBV11-2
CDR3: CASSWSLRGYLNEQYF
DNA: TGTGCCAGCAGCTGGTCTTTGCGGGGGTACTTGAACGAGCAGTACTTC